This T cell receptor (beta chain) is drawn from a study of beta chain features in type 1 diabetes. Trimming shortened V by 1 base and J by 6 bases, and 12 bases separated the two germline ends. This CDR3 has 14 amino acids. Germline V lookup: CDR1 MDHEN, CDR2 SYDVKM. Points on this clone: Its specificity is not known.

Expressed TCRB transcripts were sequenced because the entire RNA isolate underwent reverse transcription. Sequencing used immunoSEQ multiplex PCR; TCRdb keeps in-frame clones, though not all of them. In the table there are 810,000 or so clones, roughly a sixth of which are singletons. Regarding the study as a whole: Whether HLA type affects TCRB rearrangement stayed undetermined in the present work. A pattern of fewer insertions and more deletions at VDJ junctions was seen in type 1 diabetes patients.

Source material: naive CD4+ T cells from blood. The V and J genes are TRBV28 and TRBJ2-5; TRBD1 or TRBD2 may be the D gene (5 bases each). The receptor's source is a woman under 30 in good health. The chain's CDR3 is CASSLFLGVKTQYF. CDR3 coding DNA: TGTGCCAGCAGTTTATTTCTGGGGGTAAAGACCCAGTACTTC.